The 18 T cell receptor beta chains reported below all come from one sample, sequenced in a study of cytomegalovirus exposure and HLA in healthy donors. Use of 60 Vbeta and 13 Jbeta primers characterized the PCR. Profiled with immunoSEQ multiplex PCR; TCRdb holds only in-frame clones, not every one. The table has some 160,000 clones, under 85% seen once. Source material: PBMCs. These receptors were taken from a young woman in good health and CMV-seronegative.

CDR3 coding DNA: TGTGCCAGCAGCAGCGGGGTAGATCGAACAGGGGAGACCCAGTACTTC. Translating it yields CASSSGVDRTGETQYF. This chain connects TRBV5-4 to TRBJ2-5, with D perhaps TRBD2 (7 bases). V lost 4 bases, J lost 5 bases, and 21 bases lay in between. The CDR3 consists of 16 residues. Germline loops: CDR1 SGHNT, CDR2 YYREEE (reference sequence).

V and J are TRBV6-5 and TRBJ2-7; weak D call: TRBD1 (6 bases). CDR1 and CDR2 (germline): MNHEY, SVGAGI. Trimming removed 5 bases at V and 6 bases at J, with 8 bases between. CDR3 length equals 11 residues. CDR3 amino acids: CASSQGGEQYF. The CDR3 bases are TGTGCCAGCAGTCAAGGGGGCGAGCAGTACTTC.

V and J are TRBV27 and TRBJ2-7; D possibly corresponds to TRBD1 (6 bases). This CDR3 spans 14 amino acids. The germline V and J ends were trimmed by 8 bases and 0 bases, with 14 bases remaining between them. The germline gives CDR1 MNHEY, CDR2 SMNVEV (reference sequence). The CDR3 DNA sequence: TGTGCCAGCGGTAGGGGGTCCTACTCCTACGAGCAGTACTTC. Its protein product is CASGRGSYSYEQYF.

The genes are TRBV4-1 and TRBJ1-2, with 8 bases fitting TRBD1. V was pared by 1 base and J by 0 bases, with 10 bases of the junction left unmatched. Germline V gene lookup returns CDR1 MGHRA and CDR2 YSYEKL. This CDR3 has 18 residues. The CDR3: CASSQVVGQGLTNYGYTF. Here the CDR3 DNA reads TGCGCCAGCAGCCAAGTGGTCGGACAGGGACTTACTAACTATGGCTACACCTTC.

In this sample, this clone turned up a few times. The CDR3 DNA sequence: TGTGCCAGCAGGGACAGGGGGCTGGGGGACTATGGCTACACCTTC. Its translation is CASRDRGLGDYGYTF. V usage is TRBV2 and J usage is TRBJ1-2, with 11 positions matching TRBD1. V lost 6 bases, J lost 3 bases, and 6 bases stayed unmatched. The CDR3 spans 15 residues. CDR1 and CDR2 (germline): SNHLY, FYNNEI.

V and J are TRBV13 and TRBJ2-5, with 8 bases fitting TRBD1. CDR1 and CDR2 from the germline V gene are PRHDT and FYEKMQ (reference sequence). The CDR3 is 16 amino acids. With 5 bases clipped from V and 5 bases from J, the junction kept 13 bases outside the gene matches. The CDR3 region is CASSHGTGRLGETQYF. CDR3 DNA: TGTGCCAGCAGCCACGGGACAGGCCGGCTGGGGGAGACCCAGTACTTC.

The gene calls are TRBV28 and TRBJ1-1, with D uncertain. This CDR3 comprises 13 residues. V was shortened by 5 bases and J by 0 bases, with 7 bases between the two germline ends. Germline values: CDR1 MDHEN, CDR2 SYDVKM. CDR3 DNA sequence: TGTGCCAGCAGTGACTCCATGAACACTGAAGCTTTCTTT. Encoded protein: CASSDSMNTEAFF.

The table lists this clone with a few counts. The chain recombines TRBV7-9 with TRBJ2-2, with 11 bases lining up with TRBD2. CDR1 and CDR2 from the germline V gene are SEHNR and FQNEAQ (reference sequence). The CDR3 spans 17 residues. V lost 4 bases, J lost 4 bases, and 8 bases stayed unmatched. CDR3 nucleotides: TGTGCCAGCAGCTCGACTAGCGGGATGCCGGGCACCGGGGAGCTGTTTTTT. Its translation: CASSSTSGMPGTGELFF.

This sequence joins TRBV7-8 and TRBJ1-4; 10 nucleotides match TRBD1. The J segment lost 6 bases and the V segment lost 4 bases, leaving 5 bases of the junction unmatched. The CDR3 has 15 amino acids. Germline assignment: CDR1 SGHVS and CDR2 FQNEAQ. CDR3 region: CASSSSGTGDEKLFF. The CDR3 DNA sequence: TGTGCCAGCAGCTCCTCCGGGACAGGGGATGAAAAACTGTTTTTT.

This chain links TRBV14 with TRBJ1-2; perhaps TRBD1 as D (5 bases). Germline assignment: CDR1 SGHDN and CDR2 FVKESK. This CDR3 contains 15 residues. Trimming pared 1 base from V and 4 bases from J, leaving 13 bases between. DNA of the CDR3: TGTGCCAGCAGCCAAGGGGTAGGGGTCGGCTATGGCTACACCTTC. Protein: CASSQGVGVGYGYTF.

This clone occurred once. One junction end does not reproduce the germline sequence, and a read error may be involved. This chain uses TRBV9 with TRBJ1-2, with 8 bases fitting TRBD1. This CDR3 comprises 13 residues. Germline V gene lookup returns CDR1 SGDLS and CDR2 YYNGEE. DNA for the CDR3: TGTGCCAGCAGCGTAGACAGGGGGGATGGCTACCCCTTC. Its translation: CASSVDRGDGYPF.

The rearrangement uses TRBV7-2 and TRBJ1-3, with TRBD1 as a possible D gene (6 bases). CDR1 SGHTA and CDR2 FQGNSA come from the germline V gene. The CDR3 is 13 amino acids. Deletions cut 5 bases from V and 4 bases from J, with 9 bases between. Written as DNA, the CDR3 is TGTGCCAGCAGCCGGGACATCGGAAACACCATATATTTT. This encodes CASSRDIGNTIYF. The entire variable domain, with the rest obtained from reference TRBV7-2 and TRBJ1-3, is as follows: GAGVSQSPSNKVTEKGKDVELRCDPISGHTALYWYRQSLGQGLEFLIYFQGNSAPDKSGLPSDRFSAERTGGSVSTLTIQRTQQEDSAVYLCASSRDIGNTIYFGEGSWLTVV.

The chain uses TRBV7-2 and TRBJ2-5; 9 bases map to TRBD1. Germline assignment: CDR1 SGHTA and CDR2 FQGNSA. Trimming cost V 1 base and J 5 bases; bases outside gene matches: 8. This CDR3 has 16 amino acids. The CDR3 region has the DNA TGTGCCAGCAGCTTAGACGGGACAGGGAACGGGGAGACCCAGTACTTC. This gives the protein CASSLDGTGNGETQYF.

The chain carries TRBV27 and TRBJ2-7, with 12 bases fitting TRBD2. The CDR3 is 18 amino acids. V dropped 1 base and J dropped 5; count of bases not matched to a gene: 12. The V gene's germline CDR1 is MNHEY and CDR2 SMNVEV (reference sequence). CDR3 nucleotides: TGTGCCAGCAGTTTATTGACTAGCGGGAGTGGTACCCGACACGAGCAGTACTTC. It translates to CASSLLTSGSGTRHEQYF.

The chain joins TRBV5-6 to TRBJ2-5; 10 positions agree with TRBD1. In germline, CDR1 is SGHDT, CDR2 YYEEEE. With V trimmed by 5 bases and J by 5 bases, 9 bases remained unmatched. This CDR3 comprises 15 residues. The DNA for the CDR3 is TGTGCCAGCAGTTTTGCCGGGACAGGGGTTGAGACCCAGTACTTC. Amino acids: CASSFAGTGVETQYF. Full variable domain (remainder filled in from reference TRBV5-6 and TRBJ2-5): DAGVTQSPTHLIKTRGQQVTLRCSPKSGHDTVSWYQQALGQGPQFIFQYYEEEERQRGNFPDRFSGHQFPNYSSELNVNALLLGDSALYLCASSFAGTGVETQYFGPGTRLLVL.

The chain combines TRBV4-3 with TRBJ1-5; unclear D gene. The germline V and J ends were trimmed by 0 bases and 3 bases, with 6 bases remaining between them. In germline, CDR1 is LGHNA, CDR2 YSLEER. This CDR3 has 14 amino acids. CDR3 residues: CASSQDRVNQPQHF. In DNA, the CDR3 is TGCGCCAGCAGCCAAGATCGGGTCAATCAGCCCCAGCATTTT.

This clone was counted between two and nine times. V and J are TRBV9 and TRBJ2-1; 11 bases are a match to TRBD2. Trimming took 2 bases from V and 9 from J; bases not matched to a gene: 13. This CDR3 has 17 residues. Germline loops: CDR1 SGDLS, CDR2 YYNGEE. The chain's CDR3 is CASSVRGSGRAEAEQFF. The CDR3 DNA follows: TGTGCCAGCAGCGTCCGCGGTAGCGGGAGGGCCGAGGCTGAGCAGTTCTTC.

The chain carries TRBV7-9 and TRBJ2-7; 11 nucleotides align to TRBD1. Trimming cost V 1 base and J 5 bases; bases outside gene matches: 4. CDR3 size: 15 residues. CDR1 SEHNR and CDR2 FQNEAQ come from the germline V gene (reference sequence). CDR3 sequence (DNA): TGTGCCAGCAGCTTAGTGGGACAGGGGGGTCACGAGCAGTACTTC. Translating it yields CASSLVGQGGHEQYF.